This T cell receptor beta chain came from a study of blood T cell repertoires in COVID-19 (dated by TCRdb to 2018 to 2021). Concerning the study at large: Samples from collaborators originated in the United States, Italy and Spain and spanned both the acute and convalescent phases of COVID-19. The dataset comprised deeply sampled blood TCRbeta repertoires from subjects exposed to, actively infected with, or recovered from COVID-19. The samples were drawn from two sources: the first 160 participants of the ongoing ImmuneRACE study, and approximately 1,300 subjects contributed by 6 global collaborators. A de-identified subject ID, COVID-19 status, age in years and sex were almost always included in the sample metadata. The prospective study material was composed of cDNA or gDNA derived from T cells, B-cell-depleted T cells, or PBMCs. Where available, HLA class I and class II types were taken from metadata supplied by the sample provider and were not determined by assay-based typing. The repertoires were released in a freely available public database meant as a resource for research on the immune response to SARS-CoV-2.

General findings and caveats noted by the study authors: The amount of clinical and demographic metadata varied by source and participant and was provided uncurated.

Whole blood was collected in K2EDTA tubes by collaborating institutions according to the institutions' own protocols. Collaborator samples were shipped for TCRbeta analysis as frozen whole blood, isolated PBMCs, or DNA extracted from either sample type. The germline V gene provides CDR1 SGHTA and CDR2 FQGNSA. Counted from cysteine to phenylalanine, this CDR3 has 14 amino acids. Solely the CDR3 DNA is kept, with 42 bases framed from the first base. The junction carries 12 bases between V and J, which are trimmed by 4 bases and 5 bases respectively. Worth noting for this clone: It has no known antigen specificity. No clone much larger than this one lies a single base away; base qualities are absent.

TCRbeta CDR3 regions were amplified from genomic DNA by means of the immunoSEQ Assay, a bias-controlled multiplex PCR. The authors processed their data as follows. Within the assay, amplification of reference gene primers was used to estimate how many nucleated cells each sample contained. Sequence reads were collapsed and filtered to measure the absolute abundance of every unique TCRbeta CDR3 rearrangement. For each sample, productive Simpson clonality was calculated by taking the square root of Simpson's diversity index across productive rearrangements. TCRdb took this table from immuneACCESS and kept in-frame rearrangements with V and J called. Such tables lack part of the clones; where checked against another copy, unresolved V genes explain under half of the gap, and the rest is unexplained. V and J calls and clone size follow that table, whereas D and trimming were derived from the DNA. Across this sample there are tens of thousands of clones, with more than 85% seen only once. The top ten hold approximately 5% of the sample.

The sequenced sample was peripheral blood. Recombination linked TRBV7-2 to TRBJ1-5; the D gene lacks a confident call. This receptor was taken from a man older than 75 in a cohort sampled during active COVID-19. The nucleotide sequence is given as TGTGCCAGCAGCTCACCGGGGAAATATCAGCCCCAGCATTTT. Translated, this is CASSSPGKYQPQHF.